Presented here are 12 T cell receptor beta chains from one specimen sequenced in a study of control samples from healthy donors and cancer patients. Profiling relied on immunoSEQ multiplex PCR, and the TCRdb table lists in-frame clones only, not all of them. The sample lists around 170,000 clones; 80% to 90% were seen once. Sequencing used blood. The receptors shown here come from a woman aged 25 to 39 in good health.

The chain recombines TRBV7-9 with TRBJ2-2; TRBD1 agrees at 9 bases. V lost 3 bases, J lost 6 bases, and 5 bases stayed unmatched. The CDR3 extends over 15 amino acids. Per germline, CDR1 SEHNR and CDR2 FQNEAQ (reference sequence). The CDR3 DNA reads as TGTGCCAGCAGCTTTACAGGGGGCTTGGCCGGGGAGCTGTTTTTT. Translating gives CASSFTGGLAGELFF.

The CDR3 DNA follows: TGTGCCAGTAGTCCCGGGACAGGCTACGAGATAGGGGAGCTGTTTTTT. Its protein product is CASSPGTGYEIGELFF. The chain combines TRBV19 with TRBJ2-2; 8 bases match TRBD1. J gave up 8 bases and V 5 bases, and 13 bases lay outside the gene matches. The CDR3 has 16 residues. Germline lookup yields CDR1 LNHDA and CDR2 SQIVND (reference sequence).

The chain links TRBV20-1 to TRBJ1-4, with no clear D. CDR3 length: 15 residues. V lost 3 bases, J lost 1 base, and 12 bases lay in between. The germline V gene encodes CDR1 DFQATT and CDR2 SNEGSKA (reference sequence). The CDR3 region has the DNA TGCAGTGCTAGTCGTTCTCCCGGAACTAATGAAAAACTGTTTTTT. Translated, it gives CSASRSPGTNEKLFF.

The CDR3 sequence is CASSVGQKPSGNTIYF. The CDR3 DNA follows: TGTGCCAGCAGCGTCGGACAGAAACCCTCTGGAAACACCATATATTTT. The chain has TRBV9 and TRBJ1-3; maybe TRBD1 (6 bases). Trimming took 2 bases from V and 0 from J, leaving 12 bases between them. The CDR3 has 16 amino acids. Germline loops: CDR1 SGDLS, CDR2 YYNGEE.

With regard to this clone: A single base separates this from a much larger clone, so it may be a read error. V and J are TRBV25-1 and TRBJ2-5; the D is unclear. Germline CDR1 MGHDK, CDR2 SYGVNS. The CDR3 runs to 11 residues. With 3 bases removed from V and 5 bases from J, the gap between germline ends came to 4 bases. The CDR3 reads CASSDGETQYF. In DNA, the CDR3 is TGTGCCAGCAGTGATGGGGAGACCCAGTACTTC.

The chain employs TRBV4-2 and TRBJ2-1; 9 bases align to TRBD2. This CDR3 is 15 amino acids long. The V segment lost 0 bases and the J segment 6 bases; nucleotides outside the gene matches: 3. CDR1 LGHNA and CDR2 YNFKEQ come from the germline V gene. In nucleotides, the CDR3 is TGTGCCAGCAGCCAAGAGGATAGCGGGGGCAATGAGCAGTTCTTC. This sequence encodes CASSQEDSGGNEQFF.

This chain links TRBV19 with TRBJ1-5, with D possibly TRBD1 on 6 matching bases. CDR3 length: 14 residues. Germline values: CDR1 LNHDA, CDR2 SQIVND (reference sequence). Trimming shortened V by 3 bases and J by 2 bases, and 8 bases separated the two germline ends. CDR3 DNA: TGTGCCAGTAGTATGAGACAGGGCAATCAGCCCCAGCATTTT. As protein: CASSMRQGNQPQHF.

Of note for this clone: The sample has other DNA sequences that encode this CDR3 too. The CDR3 nucleotides are TGTGCCAGTAAAACAGGGGGCAATGAGCAGTTCTTC. This sequence encodes CASKTGGNEQFF. The chain is built from TRBV19 and TRBJ2-1, with 8 bases fitting TRBD1. CDR1 is LNHDA and CDR2 is SQIVND in the germline V gene (reference sequence). The CDR3 sequence is 12 residues long. V was clipped by 7 bases and J by 6 bases; unmatched bases: 2. Full variable domain (rest looked up from reference TRBV19 and TRBJ2-1): DGGITQSPKYLFRKEGQNVTLSCEQNLNHDAMYWYRQDPGQGLRLIYYSQIVNDFQKGDIAEGYSVSREKKESFPLTVTSAQKNPTAFYLCASKTGGNEQFFGPGTRLTVL.

This clone was seen only once. This rearrangement joins TRBV29-1 to TRBJ2-4; D ambiguous. There are 14 residues in the CDR3. The V and J ends lost 4 bases and 1 base respectively, with 11 bases between them. Germline V gene sequence: CDR1 SQVTM, CDR2 ANQGSEA. In DNA, the CDR3 is TGCAGCGTTGTAGTCCCACAGGCCAAAAACATTCAGTACTTC. This encodes CSVVVPQAKNIQYF.

The chain joins TRBV27 to TRBJ1-6; the D is unclear. CDR3 length equals 13 residues. V lost 4 bases and J lost 8, with 9 bases in between. The V gene's germline CDR1 is MNHEY and CDR2 SMNVEV (reference sequence). CDR3 sequence (DNA): TGTGCCAGCAGTTGGGTTCGAGATTCACCCCTCCACTTT. Translated, it gives CASSWVRDSPLHF.

The sample holds a few counts of this clone. The chain combines TRBV6-4 with TRBJ2-1; TRBD2 matches 10 bases. Germline V gives CDR1 MRHNA, CDR2 SNTAGT. The CDR3 covers 15 residues. The J segment lost 5 bases and the V segment lost 5 bases, leaving 6 bases of the junction unmatched. DNA of the CDR3: TGTGCCAGCAGTAATTCTAGCGGGGGTCACAATGAGCAGTTCTTC. Amino acid sequence: CASSNSSGGHNEQFF.

This rearrangement joins TRBV10-3 to TRBJ2-6, with D hard to call. V lost 0 bases, J lost 4 bases, and 19 bases lay in between. Germline V gene data show CDR1 as ENHRY and CDR2 as SYGVKD. The CDR3 extends over 19 amino acids. In nucleotides, the CDR3 is TGTGCCATCAGTGAGTCGAAAGGGATAGTCGGATCGGGGGCCAACGTCCTGACTTTC. This codes for CAISESKGIVGSGANVLTF.